This T cell receptor beta chain was documented in a study of cytomegalovirus exposure and HLA in healthy donors. Broader study findings: Reports showed the classifier diagnosing cytomegalovirus status with high specificity and sensitivity. Most observed TCR sequences were rare, whereas some public TCRs were detected in many donors.

TCRdb's table, derived via immunoSEQ multiplex PCR, lists solely in-frame clones and lacks some. Of tens of thousands of clones listed, around 94% are singletons. Trimming stripped 0 bases from V and 2 bases from J, with 11 bases between. There are 15 residues in the CDR3. Looked up from germline, CDR1 is LNHNV and CDR2 is YYDKDF (reference sequence). Concerning this clone itself: Its antigen is still unknown.

V is TRBV15 and J is TRBJ2-7, with D unclear. This receptor was obtained from a man aged 18 to 29 in good health and CMV-seropositive. The sequenced material came from PBMCs. The CDR3 nucleotides are TGTGCCACCAGCAGAGATAATGCGGAGCCCTACGAGCAGTACTTC. It specifies CATSRDNAEPYEQYF.